Included here is one T cell receptor (beta chain) sequence, with context. Its antigen is undetermined. The data originate from a study of CD8+CD57+ T cells in acquired aplastic anemia. General study findings and limits: Patients and controls were not found to differ significantly in CD8+ Simpson's diversity.

TCR beta VDJ and CDR3 profiling used genomic DNA as template. TCRdb ran MiXCR on the reads and lists one entry per CDR3 protein. The table records roughly 180,000 distinct CDR3 sequences, around three fifths of them present only once. Sequencing was done on a sample of sorted CD4+, CD8+, or CD8+CD57+ T cells (not recorded which) from PBMCs. The TCR comes from a human donor with severe aplastic anemia or a healthy control (not recorded which).

The DNA of the CDR3 is TGCGCCAGCAGCTTGGAGACAGGGGGTTTTAGTGAGCAGTTCTTC. It translates to CASSLETGGFSEQFF. This sequence joins TRBV5-1 and TRBJ2-1, with 9 bases identical to TRBD1. V lost 0 bases to trimming and J lost 9 bases; unmatched junction nucleotides: 7. The CDR3 has 15 amino acids. CDR1 and CDR2 from the germline V gene are SGHRS and YFSETQ.